The rows below give T cell receptor beta chains drawn from one sample of a study of spatial heterogeneity in lung cancer. Each CDR3 protein is one row after TCRdb ran MiXCR on the 5' RACE reads. The top ten hold around a tenth of the sample, which has approximately 9,000 distinct CDR3 sequences, 4.5% seen once. This material consisted of lung tumor tissue, taken at surgery. These receptors were collected from a female donor with early-stage non-small cell lung cancer. Each CDR3 is given with its conserved first and last residue. D genes are given only for firm matches. Clone size is given for some rows only: seen once, a few or many times, or a class if the clone is expanded.

clone size: many; J gene: TRBJ1-2; V gene: TRBV27; D gene: .; CDR3 protein: CASSPRPGGRRGYTF; CDR3 DNA: TGTGCCAGCAGTCCCCGCCCCGGTGGGCGACGTGGCTACACCTTC
clone size: .; J gene: TRBJ2-3; V gene: TRBV5-4; D gene: .; CDR3 protein: CASSLTYGLHTDTQYF; CDR3 DNA: TGTGCCAGCAGCTTGACATACGGACTCCACACAGATACGCAGTATTTT
clone size: many; J gene: TRBJ1-2; V gene: TRBV5-5; D gene: TRBD1; CDR3 protein: CASSSGQGGFNGYTF; CDR3 DNA: TGTGCCAGCAGCTCGGGACAGGGTGGGTTCAATGGCTACACCTTC
clone size: many; J gene: TRBJ2-1; V gene: TRBV20-1; D gene: .; CDR3 protein: CSAENSLAAAHTSEEFF; CDR3 DNA: TGCAGTGCCGAAAACTCCCTAGCTGCGGCCCACACATCGGAGGAGTTCTTC
clone size: .; J gene: TRBJ2-2; V gene: TRBV5-1; D gene: TRBD2; CDR3 protein: CDSSEGLAGGEMFF; CDR3 DNA: TGCGACAGCAGCGAGGGACTAGCGGGGGGGGAGATGTTTTTT
clone size: many; J gene: TRBJ1-1; V gene: TRBV3-1; D gene: .; CDR3 protein: CASSPYPGTEAFF; CDR3 DNA: TGTGCCAGCAGCCCGTACCCGGGCACTGAAGCTTTCTTT
clone size: medium-sized; J gene: TRBJ2-2; V gene: TRBV4-2; D gene: .; CDR3 protein: CASSQDILTGELFF; CDR3 DNA: TGTGCCAGCAGCCAAGATATACTAACCGGGGAGCTGTTTTTT
clone size: many; J gene: TRBJ2-5; V gene: TRBV7-6; D gene: .; CDR3 protein: CASSLVQAETQYF; CDR3 DNA: TGTGCCAGCAGCTTAGTCCAGGCAGAGACCCAGTACTTC
clone size: many; J gene: TRBJ2-7; V gene: TRBV20-1; D gene: TRBD2; CDR3 protein: CSASISGNIYEQYF; CDR3 DNA: TGCAGTGCTAGTATTAGCGGGAACATCTACGAGCAGTACTTC
clone size: many; J gene: TRBJ1-1; V gene: TRBV7-6; D gene: TRBD1; CDR3 protein: CASSPPDRATEAFF; CDR3 DNA: TGTGCCAGCAGCCCTCCGGACAGGGCCACTGAAGCTTTCTTT
clone size: many; J gene: TRBJ2-5; V gene: TRBV25-1; D gene: TRBD2; CDR3 protein: CASSELRGQETQYF; CDR3 DNA: TGTGCCAGCAGTGAATTGCGGGGGCAAGAGACCCAGTACTTC
clone size: many; J gene: TRBJ1-5; V gene: TRBV6-6; D gene: TRBD1; CDR3 protein: CASSWTGANQPQHF; CDR3 DNA: TGTGCCAGCAGTTGGACAGGCGCCAATCAGCCCCAGCATTTT
clone size: many; J gene: TRBJ1-1; V gene: TRBV11-3; D gene: .; CDR3 protein: CASSFSTDTEAFF; CDR3 DNA: TGTGCCAGCAGCTTCTCCACAGACACTGAAGCTTTCTTT
clone size: many; J gene: TRBJ1-1; V gene: TRBV28; D gene: .; CDR3 protein: CASTLNTEAFF; CDR3 DNA: TGTGCCAGCACCCTGAACACTGAAGCTTTCTTT
clone size: large; J gene: TRBJ1-6; V gene: TRBV28; D gene: .; CDR3 protein: CASSFPDGEVSPLHF; CDR3 DNA: TGTGCCAGCAGTTTCCCCGACGGGGAAGTCTCACCCCTCCACTTT
clone size: medium-sized; J gene: TRBJ2-2; V gene: TRBV12-3/TRBV12-4; D gene: TRBD1; CDR3 protein: CASSSGTETGELFF; CDR3 DNA: TGTGCCAGCAGTTCCGGGACAGAGACCGGGGAGCTGTTTTTT
clone size: many; J gene: TRBJ2-5; V gene: TRBV7-3; D gene: .; CDR3 protein: CASSLNTGQQETQYF; CDR3 DNA: TGTGCCAGCAGCTTAAACACCGGGCAGCAAGAGACCCAGTACTTC
clone size: many; J gene: TRBJ2-2; V gene: TRBV19; D gene: .; CDR3 protein: CASRRTDTGELFF; CDR3 DNA: TGTGCCAGTAGACGGACAGACACCGGGGAGCTGTTTTTT
clone size: many; J gene: TRBJ2-6; V gene: TRBV24-1; D gene: TRBD1; CDR3 protein: CATSDAGQGATGANVLTF; CDR3 DNA: TGTGCCACCAGTGATGCGGGACAGGGGGCAACTGGGGCCAACGTCCTGACTTTC
clone size: medium-sized; J gene: TRBJ2-5; V gene: TRBV5-1; D gene: .; CDR3 protein: CASSRGSLQETQYF; CDR3 DNA: TGCGCCAGCAGTCGCGGCTCGCTCCAAGAGACCCAGTACTTC
clone size: medium-sized; J gene: TRBJ1-5; V gene: TRBV7-2; D gene: .; CDR3 protein: CASSQLNQPQHF; CDR3 DNA: TGTGCCAGCAGCCAACTCAATCAGCCCCAGCATTTT
clone size: medium-sized; J gene: TRBJ2-1; V gene: TRBV15; D gene: TRBD2; CDR3 protein: CATSSLAGSYNEQFF; CDR3 DNA: TGTGCCACCAGCAGCTTAGCGGGGTCCTACAATGAGCAGTTCTTC